The rows below give T cell receptor beta chains drawn from one sample of a study of early T cells in non-severe SARS-CoV-2 infection. From the 5' RACE reads, TCRdb called clonotypes with MiXCR, one entry per CDR3 protein. The sample contains under 25,000 distinct CDR3 sequences, less than 5% of which appear only once. The sequenced sample consisted of whole blood. The receptors were gathered from an adult who was a healthcare worker with PCR-confirmed SARS-CoV-2 infection or an uninfected control (not recorded which). Each CDR3 is given with its conserved first and last residue. The order of the fields is J gene, D gene, V gene, clone size, CDR3 protein, CDR3 DNA. The D gene is left open where the match is weak. Clone size is given for some rows only: seen once, a few or many times, or a class if the clone is expanded.

j_gene: TRBJ2-5
d_gene: -
v_gene: TRBV20-1
abundance: -
CDR3aa: CSASSVQETQYF
CDR3nt: TGCAGTGCCAGTTCGGTCCAAGAGACCCAGTACTTC

j_gene: TRBJ1-1
d_gene: -
v_gene: TRBV6-5
abundance: many
CDR3aa: CASSPPGPILGAFF
CDR3nt: TGTGCCAGCAGTCCGCCCGGGCCTATTCTGGGAGCTTTCTTT

j_gene: TRBJ2-6
d_gene: TRBD1
v_gene: TRBV29-1
abundance: many
CDR3aa: CNVEQGDGANVLTF
CDR3nt: TGCAACGTGGAACAGGGGGATGGGGCCAACGTCCTGACTTTC

j_gene: TRBJ2-7
d_gene: TRBD1
v_gene: TRBV4-1
abundance: many
CDR3aa: CASSQGRFGTEKTYEQYF
CDR3nt: TGCGCCAGCAGCCAAGGGCGCTTTGGGACAGAAAAAACCTACGAGCAGTACTTC

j_gene: TRBJ2-2
d_gene: -
v_gene: TRBV5-1
abundance: many
CDR3aa: CASSFGETGELFF
CDR3nt: TGCGCCAGCAGCTTCGGAGAGACCGGGGAGCTGTTTTTT

j_gene: TRBJ2-2
d_gene: -
v_gene: TRBV12-5
abundance: few
CDR3aa: CASGLRQGPYGELFF
CDR3nt: TGTGCTAGTGGTTTGAGGCAGGGCCCCTACGGGGAGCTGTTTTTT

j_gene: TRBJ2-7
d_gene: -
v_gene: TRBV7-2
abundance: many
CDR3aa: CASSLTLLRTGETNYEQYF
CDR3nt: TGTGCCAGCAGCTTAACTCTCTTAAGGACTGGCGAAACCAACTACGAGCAGTACTTC

j_gene: TRBJ2-7
d_gene: -
v_gene: TRBV20-1
abundance: few
CDR3aa: CSASTGLAYEQYF
CDR3nt: TGCAGTGCTAGTACGGGGCTAGCCTACGAGCAGTACTTC

j_gene: TRBJ1-1
d_gene: -
v_gene: TRBV5-1
abundance: few
CDR3aa: CASSPRGEGTPTEAFF
CDR3nt: TGCGCCAGCAGCCCGAGGGGGGAAGGGACCCCCACTGAAGCTTTCTTT

j_gene: TRBJ1-5
d_gene: TRBD1
v_gene: TRBV6-5
abundance: many
CDR3aa: CASSPFWDRGGGQPQHF
CDR3nt: TGTGCCAGCAGTCCATTTTGGGACAGGGGGGGCGGTCAGCCCCAGCATTTT

j_gene: TRBJ1-1
d_gene: -
v_gene: TRBV6-2/TRBV6-3
abundance: few
CDR3aa: CASIRAGRTEAFF
CDR3nt: TGTGCCAGCATCAGAGCCGGCCGGACTGAAGCTTTCTTT

j_gene: TRBJ2-5
d_gene: -
v_gene: TRBV29-1
abundance: many
CDR3aa: CSVEDFKERSQETQYF
CDR3nt: TGCAGCGTTGAAGATTTTAAAGAGCGGAGTCAAGAGACCCAGTACTTC

j_gene: TRBJ2-1
d_gene: TRBD2
v_gene: TRBV13
abundance: many
CDR3aa: CASSLLAGDFSYNEQFF
CDR3nt: TGTGCCAGCAGCTTACTAGCGGGGGACTTCTCCTACAATGAGCAGTTCTTC

j_gene: TRBJ2-2
d_gene: -
v_gene: TRBV20-1
abundance: -
CDR3aa: CSARDRGGWTGELFF
CDR3nt: TGCAGTGCTAGAGATCGCGGGGGCTGGACCGGGGAGCTGTTTTTT

j_gene: TRBJ2-3
d_gene: TRBD1
v_gene: TRBV20-1
abundance: many
CDR3aa: CSASPGTGPTSTDTQYF
CDR3nt: TGCAGTGCCAGTCCCGGGACAGGGCCCACAAGCACAGATACGCAGTATTTT

j_gene: TRBJ1-2
d_gene: TRBD1
v_gene: TRBV29-1
abundance: many
CDR3aa: CSVLTGGYGYTF
CDR3nt: TGCAGCGTTTTGACAGGGGGTTATGGCTACACCTTC

j_gene: TRBJ1-1
d_gene: TRBD1
v_gene: TRBV6-1
abundance: medium-sized
CDR3aa: CASSERSGGNTEAFF
CDR3nt: TGTGCCAGCAGTGAAAGGTCAGGGGGGAACACTGAAGCTTTCTTT

j_gene: TRBJ1-1
d_gene: -
v_gene: TRBV11-2
abundance: many
CDR3aa: CASSLSGRMNTEAFF
CDR3nt: TGTGCCAGCAGCTTGTCTGGTCGAATGAACACTGAAGCTTTCTTT

j_gene: TRBJ2-5
d_gene: TRBD2
v_gene: TRBV20-1
abundance: many
CDR3aa: CSASGGLQETQYF
CDR3nt: TGCAGTGCTAGCGGGGGGTTACAAGAGACCCAGTACTTC

j_gene: TRBJ1-2
d_gene: TRBD1
v_gene: TRBV5-1
abundance: medium-sized
CDR3aa: CASSERQGPDYGYTF
CDR3nt: TGCGCCAGCAGCGAGAGACAGGGTCCCGACTATGGCTACACCTTC

j_gene: TRBJ1-6
d_gene: TRBD1
v_gene: TRBV10-3
abundance: -
CDR3aa: CASGTGEQNSPLHF
CDR3nt: TGTGCCAGCGGGACAGGGGAACAGAATTCACCCCTCCACTTT

j_gene: TRBJ1-5
d_gene: TRBD1
v_gene: TRBV19
abundance: many
CDR3aa: CASSMTGKQVDQPQHF
CDR3nt: TGTGCCAGTAGTATGACAGGGAAACAGGTGGATCAGCCCCAGCATTTT

j_gene: TRBJ1-1
d_gene: -
v_gene: TRBV29-1
abundance: -
CDR3aa: CSVRITPNTEAFF
CDR3nt: TGCAGCGTGAGGATAACACCGAACACTGAAGCTTTCTTT

j_gene: TRBJ1-2
d_gene: -
v_gene: TRBV7-9
abundance: many
CDR3aa: CASSLASGSLSAGYTF
CDR3nt: TGTGCCAGCAGCCTTGCCTCGGGCAGCCTCTCCGCTGGCTACACCTTC

j_gene: TRBJ1-5
d_gene: TRBD1
v_gene: TRBV6-2/TRBV6-3
abundance: many
CDR3aa: CASSPGQIFNQPQHF
CDR3nt: TGTGCCAGCAGTCCGGGACAGATATTCAATCAGCCCCAGCATTTT

j_gene: TRBJ2-3
d_gene: TRBD2
v_gene: TRBV20-1
abundance: many
CDR3aa: CSAQALTSGGHGDTQYF
CDR3nt: TGCAGTGCCCAAGCTCTGACTAGCGGGGGTCACGGGGATACGCAGTATTTT

j_gene: TRBJ1-1
d_gene: TRBD1
v_gene: TRBV7-6
abundance: many
CDR3aa: CASSLATGSNTEAFF
CDR3nt: TGTGCCAGCAGCTTAGCGACAGGGAGTAACACTGAAGCTTTCTTT